The TCR beta chain described here comes from a study of cytomegalovirus exposure and HLA in healthy donors. The PCR was carried out with 60 Vbeta primers and 13 Jbeta primers. The protocol was immunoSEQ multiplex PCR, while the TCRdb copy is restricted to in-frame clones and leaves out a portion. In the table there are 180,000 or so clones, around four fifths of which are singletons. V lost 8 bases and J 4 bases, leaving 9 bases between the germline ends. Germline-derived CDR1 and CDR2 are GTSNPN and SVGIG (reference sequence). The CDR3 spans 11 residues. The chain employs TRBV30 and TRBJ1-3; D is perhaps TRBD1 (5 bases). The TCR comes from a female donor in good health and CMV-seronegative. Sequenced input: PBMCs. The CDR3 nucleotides are TGTGCCCAAAAGGGGGGAAACACCATATATTTT. This encodes CAQKGGNTIYF.